These 16 T cell receptor beta chains were sequenced from one sample in a study of response to subunit inactivated influenza vaccine. TCRdb passed the RT-PCR reads through MiXCR, listing each CDR3 protein once. The sample includes hundreds of thousands of distinct CDR3 sequences, roughly 18% of them seen just once. The sequenced sample was PBMCs from blood, obtained roughly 5 days after vaccination. Every receptor here comes from a man aged 45-65 years who received an inactivated influenza vaccine.

The rearrangement uses TRBV15 and TRBJ2-3; 11 positions agree with TRBD1. CDR3 length: 14 residues. The trim removed 6 bases at V and 7 bases at J, leaving 6 bases unmatched. CDR1 and CDR2 from the germline V gene are LNHNV and YYDKDF (reference sequence). The CDR3 is CATRGTGGWNTQYF. The DNA for the CDR3 is TGTGCCACCAGGGGGACAGGGGGATGGAATACGCAGTATTTT.

The V call is TRBV29-1, the J call TRBJ1-1; 8 nucleotides match TRBD1. This CDR3 region has 14 residues. Trimming took 6 bases from V and 7 from J; bases not matched to a gene: 13. Germline V gene data show CDR1 as SQVTM and CDR2 as ANQGSEA. The CDR3 nucleotides are TGCAGCGTACGAAGATCAGGACAGGGAGGTGAAGCTTTCTTT. Its protein is CSVRRSGQGGEAFF.

J is TRBJ1-2 and V is TRBV9; the D gene is possibly TRBD1 (6 bases). Germline values: CDR1 SGDLS, CDR2 YYNGEE. The CDR3 loop spans 16 amino acids. Trimming stripped 0 bases from V and 7 bases from J, with 19 bases between. The CDR3 spells CASSVGGGATLGGYTF. CDR3 DNA: TGTGCCAGCAGCGTAGGCGGGGGCGCGACGTTGGGTGGCTACACCTTC.

The rearrangement uses TRBV11-2 and TRBJ2-2; 9 nucleotides line up with TRBD2. Germline CDR1 is SGHAT and CDR2 is FQNNGV. The CDR3 length is 19 residues. The ends lost 3 bases at V and 2 bases at J; junction bases unmatched: 13. The CDR3 DNA sequence: TGTGCCAGCAGCTTCAGGAGAGGACTAGCGTTAACTAACACCGGGGAGCTGTTTTTT. It yields the protein CASSFRRGLALTNTGELFF.

The gene calls are TRBV20-1 and TRBJ1-4; maybe TRBD1 (6 bases). The CDR3 loop spans 15 amino acids. The V and J ends lost 6 bases and 7 bases respectively, with 21 bases between them. Germline CDR1 DFQATT, CDR2 SNEGSKA (reference sequence). CDR3 amino acids: CSAPAGGALGEKLFF. The CDR3, as DNA: TGCAGTGCCCCCGCGGGGGGGGCTCTTGGTGAAAAACTGTTTTTT.

V is TRBV7-9 and J is TRBJ2-7; 9 bases are a match to TRBD2. Germline values: CDR1 SEHNR, CDR2 FQNEAQ (reference sequence). The CDR3 sequence is 14 residues long. V shed 5 bases, J shed 9 bases, and the junction held 11 bases outside the gene matches. CDR3 bases: TGTGCCAGCAGCCGCGGGGGGGCCTCACGAGTGCAGTACTTC. Protein product: CASSRGGASRVQYF.

This clonotype occurred a few times. The rearrangement links TRBV9 to TRBJ2-7; 7 bases are a match to TRBD1. CDR3 length: 12 residues. Trimming at V came to 4 bases and at J to 6 bases, leaving 4 bases not matched to a gene. CDR1 SGDLS and CDR2 YYNGEE come from the germline V gene. The chain's CDR3 is CASSRDSSEQYF. CDR3 coding DNA: TGTGCCAGCAGCCGGGACAGTTCCGAGCAGTACTTC.

This clonotype was detected ten times or more. The chain uses TRBV12-3 or TRBV12-4 and TRBJ2-3, with 8 bases identical to TRBD2. The ends lost 10 bases at V and 2 bases at J; junction bases unmatched: 11. The CDR3 covers 15 residues. DNA of the CDR3: TGTGCCACCGAAGGGGCGGGGGGTCACACAGATACGCAGTATTTT. It translates to CATEGAGGHTDTQYF.

This chain joins TRBV29-1 and TRBJ2-3, with D unresolved. Trimming took 6 bases from V and 5 from J, leaving 15 bases between them. The CDR3 covers 13 residues. Germline-derived CDR1 and CDR2 are SQVTM and ANQGSEA. CDR3: CSVKVLLGDTQYF. DNA of the CDR3: TGCAGCGTGAAAGTGCTCCTAGGAGATACGCAGTATTTT.

This clonotype appeared a few times. The chain is built from TRBV5-1 and TRBJ1-2; D uncertain. The V and J ends lost 0 bases and 1 base respectively, with 7 bases between them. CDR1 SGHRS and CDR2 YFSETQ come from the germline V gene. This CDR3 contains 14 residues. CDR3 in DNA: TGCGCCAGCAGCTTGGACTTCATTAACTATGGCTACACCTTC. It codes for CASSLDFINYGYTF.

This clonotype came up a few times. This chain links TRBV5-5 with TRBJ2-7, with D possibly matching TRBD2 (6 bases). V was cut by 0 bases and J by 0 bases, with 16 bases left in between. The CDR3 consists of 17 residues. CDR1 is SGHKS, CDR2 YYEKEE, per germline (reference sequence). CDR3 loop: CASSLAGGGTSSYEQYF. CDR3 in DNA: TGTGCCAGCAGCTTGGCCGGGGGAGGAACTAGCTCCTACGAGCAGTACTTC.

The genes are TRBV28 and TRBJ1-6; 7 bases agree with TRBD1. The CDR3 runs to 15 residues. The V segment lost 7 bases and the J segment 7 bases; nucleotides outside the gene matches: 10. The germline V gene has CDR1 MDHEN and CDR2 SYDVKM. CDR3 protein: CASTFFGTANSPLHF. The CDR3 DNA reads TGTGCCAGCACCTTCTTTGGGACAGCCAATTCACCCCTCCACTTT. The complete variable domain, with remaining parts taken from reference TRBV28 and TRBJ1-6, reads DVKVTQSSRYLVKRTGEKVFLECVQDMDHENMFWYRQDPGLGLRLIYFSYDVKMKEKGDIPEGYSVSREKKERFSLILESASTNQTSMYLCASTFFGTANSPLHFGNGTRLTVT.

The chain carries TRBV27 and TRBJ2-7; 9 bases line up with TRBD1. Trimming at V came to 2 bases and at J to 6 bases, leaving 5 bases not matched to a gene. CDR1 is MNHEY, CDR2 SMNVEV, per germline (reference sequence). This CDR3 is 14 amino acids long. DNA of the CDR3: TGTGCCAGCAGTTTAGGGACAGGGTTTCGCGAGCAGTACTTC. It specifies CASSLGTGFREQYF.

This clonotype appeared a few times. V usage is TRBV18 and J usage is TRBJ2-7, with 12 positions matching TRBD2. CDR1 is KGHSH, CDR2 LQKENI, per germline. J lost 7 bases, V lost 3 bases, and 7 bases had no gene match. This CDR3 comprises 15 residues. The CDR3: CASSPMTSGSGEQYF. As DNA, the CDR3 is TGTGCCAGCTCACCCATGACTAGCGGGAGTGGTGAGCAGTACTTC.

This clonotype was counted only a few times. The rearrangement uses TRBV6-1 and TRBJ2-7; D is possibly TRBD2 (5 bases). The CDR3 is 14 residues long. Trimming removed 3 bases from V and 5 bases from J, with 14 bases in between. The germline V gene encodes CDR1 MNHNS and CDR2 SASEGT. The CDR3 loop reads CASSERVARDEQYF. The CDR3 DNA reads TGTGCCAGCAGTGAGAGGGTGGCTCGCGACGAGCAGTACTTC.

The rearrangement links TRBV6-1 to TRBJ2-5; no definite D call. This CDR3 contains 15 residues. The V end lost 2 bases, the J end lost 5 bases, and 15 bases lay between the germline ends. The germline V gene has CDR1 MNHNS and CDR2 SASEGT. The CDR3 DNA is TGTGCCAGCAGTGAAAGCCTACGAAGAACGGAGACCCAGTACTTC. Translating gives CASSESLRRTETQYF.